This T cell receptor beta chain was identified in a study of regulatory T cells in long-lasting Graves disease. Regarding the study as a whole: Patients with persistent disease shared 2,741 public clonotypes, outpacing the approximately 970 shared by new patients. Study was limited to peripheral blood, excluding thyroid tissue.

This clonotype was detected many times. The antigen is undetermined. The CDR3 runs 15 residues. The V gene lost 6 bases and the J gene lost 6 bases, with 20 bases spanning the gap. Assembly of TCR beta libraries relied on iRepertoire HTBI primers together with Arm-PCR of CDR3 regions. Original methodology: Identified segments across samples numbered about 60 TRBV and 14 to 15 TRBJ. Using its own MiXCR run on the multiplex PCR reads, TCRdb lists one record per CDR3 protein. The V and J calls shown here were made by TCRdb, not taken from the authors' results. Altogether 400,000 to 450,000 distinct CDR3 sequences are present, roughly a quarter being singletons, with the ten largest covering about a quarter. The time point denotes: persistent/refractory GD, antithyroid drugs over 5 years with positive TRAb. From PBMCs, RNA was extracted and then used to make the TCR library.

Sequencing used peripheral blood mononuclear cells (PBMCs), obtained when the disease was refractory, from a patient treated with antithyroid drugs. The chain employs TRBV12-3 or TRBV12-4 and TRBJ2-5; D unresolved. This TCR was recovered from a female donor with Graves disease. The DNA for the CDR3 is TGTGCCAGCAGCTCCCCTGGGCGAGTGACGAAGACCCAGTACTTC. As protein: CASSSPGRVTKTQYF.